This T cell receptor beta chain appears in the sequencing data of a study of CD8+CD57+ T cells in acquired aplastic anemia (dated by TCRdb to the late 2010s). About the investigation overall: Extracted DNA from sorted CD4+ and CD8+ cells averaged around 3.2 ug, ranging from 0.2 to 27.4 ug. CD8+CD57+ expansion was defined as a frequency above the mean frequency observed in healthy subjects.

Flow cytometry had shown CD8+CD57+ cell expansion in the patients selected for sequencing. All patients had severe acquired aplastic anemia diagnosed by International Study of Aplastic Anemia and Agranulocytosis and Camitta criteria. Patients had received no therapy at the time of blood sampling. In this study, sorted CD4+ and CD8+ T cells from the blood of healthy subjects and of severe aplastic anemia patients had their TCR repertoires deep-sequenced. Patients were enrolled in the USA under clinicaltrials.gov protocols 00001620, 01623167, 00001397, 00071045, 00081523 and 00961064. Ficoll-Paque density gradient centrifugation was used to isolate peripheral blood mononuclear cells. Before DNA extraction, CD4+ and CD8+ T cells were sorted with FACS or magnetic beads. The CDR3 contains 15 residues, cysteine and phenylalanine counted. Just CDR3 DNA is preserved here, 45 bases in frame from base 1. V is pruned by 5 bases and J by 4 bases, leaving 8 bases of the junction without a gene match. Based on the germline V gene, the CDR1 and CDR2 sequences are SNHLY and FYNNEI.

As for this clonotype: No antigen is known for it. Base qualities are not recorded, but no much larger clone differs from it by a single base.

Genomic DNA was used as template for profiling of TCR beta VDJ combinations and CDR3 sequences. An Illumina HiSeq 2000 was used for TCR repertoire sequencing. In the original analysis: Repertoires were assessed using TRBV/TRBJ rearrangement plots, CDR3 size and DJ length profiles, and Simpson's diversity index. The immunodominant clone was defined as the most abundant DNA sequence in deep sequencing data. CDR3 amino acid sequences were checked for sharing across subjects and were also compared against the VDJdb database and published repertoires. TCRdb itself trimmed the public reads at Q25 with fastp, ran MiXCR and retained productive beta chains. Identical CDR3 proteins give one entry, which carries the most common genes and DNA. The V and J calls were not made by the authors but by TCRdb's processing. In this sample the table shows a few hundred thousand distinct CDR3 sequences, approximately 58% of which occur a single time. The ten most abundant clones make up 1.3% of the sample.

The full study reports these points: Although roughly 30 CD8+ CDR3 sequences were shared by patients and controls, these sequences appeared highly expressed in patients and within the immunodominant clones of patients. CD8+ Simpson's diversity did not differ significantly between patients and healthy controls (P=0.060).

Input material: sorted CD4+, CD8+, or CD8+CD57+ T cells (not recorded which) from PBMCs. The chain couples TRBV2 to TRBJ2-7, and 10 junction bases match TRBD2. This sequence originates from a human donor with aplastic anemia. The encoded CDR3 is CASSNEREGLYEQYF. The DNA sequence is TGTGCCAGCAGTAACGAGCGGGAGGGCCTTTACGAGCAGTACTTC.